Below, 7 T cell receptor beta chains from the same sample are listed, as sequenced in a study of blood T cell repertoires in COVID-19. Assay used: immunoSEQ multiplex PCR; TCRdb lists only in-frame clones, some missing. Among tens of thousands of clones listed, roughly 88% were seen once. Material: peripheral blood. All receptors derive from a human donor in a cohort sampled during active COVID-19.

This chain joins TRBV6-5 and TRBJ2-4, with a possible D match to TRBD1 (5 bases). This CDR3 contains 13 residues. The germline gives CDR1 MNHEY, CDR2 SVGAGI. Trimming removed 7 bases at V and 3 bases at J, with 10 bases between. CDR3 sequence: CASKGADKNIQYF. The CDR3 bases are TGTGCCAGCAAAGGGGCAGACAAAAACATTCAGTACTTC.

In the case of this clone: In the same sample, other DNA sequences code for this CDR3. The V gene is TRBV28, the J gene TRBJ2-5; possible D gene TRBD2, 5 bases. Germline-derived CDR1 and CDR2 are MDHEN and SYDVKM. The germline V and J ends were trimmed by 3 bases and 1 base, with 6 bases remaining between them. The CDR3 spans 13 residues. Here the CDR3 reads CASSFRGQETQYF. In DNA form, the CDR3 reads TGTGCCAGCAGTTTCCGGGGCCAAGAGACCCAGTACTTC.

V and J are TRBV4-3 and TRBJ1-3; D uncertain. Germline CDR1 LGHNA, CDR2 YSLEER. The CDR3 sequence is 15 residues long. Trimming removed 4 bases at V and 0 bases at J, with 10 bases between. The CDR3 loop reads CASSPGVLSGNTIYF. For the CDR3, the DNA is TGCGCCAGCAGCCCCGGGGTCCTCTCTGGAAACACCATATATTTT.

V usage is TRBV12-5 and J usage is TRBJ2-3; 14 bases are shared with TRBD2. Trimming took 4 bases from V and 6 from J; bases not matched to a gene: 6. CDR1 and CDR2 from the germline V gene are LGHNT and FRNRAP. The CDR3 loop spans 16 amino acids. The CDR3 is CASGSGLAGGSDTQYF. CDR3 bases: TGTGCTAGTGGTTCAGGACTAGCGGGAGGATCCGATACGCAGTATTTT.

The chain couples TRBV19 to TRBJ2-3, with 8 bases fitting TRBD2. V was clipped by 4 bases and J by 0 bases; unmatched bases: 3. Germline V gives CDR1 LNHDA, CDR2 SQIVND (reference sequence). The CDR3 extends over 15 amino acids. CDR3 sequence reads: CASSKTGGSTDTQYF. The CDR3 bases are TGTGCCAGTAGTAAGACGGGAGGGAGCACAGATACGCAGTATTTT.

The chain couples TRBV6-5 to TRBJ1-1, with D unclear. This CDR3 spans 14 amino acids. Germline V gene sequence: CDR1 MNHEY, CDR2 SVGAGI. V was trimmed by 0 bases and J by 5 bases, leaving 10 bases between them. This CDR3 is CASSYSPRRTEAFF. The CDR3 DNA follows: TGTGCCAGCAGTTACTCTCCTCGGAGGACTGAAGCTTTCTTT.

The chain uses TRBV5-1 and TRBJ1-2; 9 bases agree with TRBD1. The V and J ends lost 2 bases and 4 bases, in that order; junction bases with no gene match: 6. The CDR3 runs 15 residues. CDR1 is SGHRS and CDR2 is YFSETQ in the germline V gene. CDR3 amino acids: CASSLGDREFYGYTF. The CDR3 DNA is TGCGCCAGCAGCTTAGGGGACAGGGAGTTCTATGGCTACACCTTC.